These T cell receptor beta chains were read from a single sample in a study of T cell repertoires in cytomegalovirus infection. MiXCR was run by TCRdb on the reads, yielding one entry per CDR3 protein. The table shows more than 250,000 distinct CDR3 sequences, with roughly 13% occurring only once. The specimen sequenced was PBMCs. The source of these receptors is a human donor in good health (CMV status not recorded). Some clones in this sample may be carry-over from other donors' samples. The conserved cysteine and the conserved F or W are not part of the CDR3 here. Fields, in order: J gene, CDR3 length, V gene, CDR3 protein.

TRBJ1-2,13,TRBV5-4,ASSIDSGAKSGYT
TRBJ2-2,14,TRBV7-3,ASSLIGRSDTGELF
TRBJ2-2,14,TRBV7-3,ASSQTGGFNTGELF
TRBJ1-1,9,TRBV23-1,ASRGVGEAF
TRBJ1-5,13,TRBV29-1,SAVGGTGENQPQH
TRBJ1-5,10,TRBV20-1,SAEVQGQPQH
TRBJ2-7,12,TRBV4-3,ASSQNPVVGEQY
TRBJ1-2,11,TRBV7-2,ASSFQHESGYT
TRBJ2-3,13,TRBV28,ASSSFSGPQDTQY
TRBJ1-5,10,TRBV7-2,ASSSNTQPQH
TRBJ2-1,11,TRBV4-1,ASSQGTHNEQF
TRBJ1-1,11,TRBV7-6,ASSLDQNTEAF
TRBJ2-5,14,TRBV11-2,ASSLYGVGDGETQY
TRBJ2-1,12,TRBV29-1,SVGLDRKPAEQF
TRBJ1-1,11,TRBV24-1,ATSKKGATEAF
TRBJ1-2,12,TRBV18,ASASTDSNYGYT
TRBJ2-3,14,TRBV6-5,ASSRTGGVLTDTQY